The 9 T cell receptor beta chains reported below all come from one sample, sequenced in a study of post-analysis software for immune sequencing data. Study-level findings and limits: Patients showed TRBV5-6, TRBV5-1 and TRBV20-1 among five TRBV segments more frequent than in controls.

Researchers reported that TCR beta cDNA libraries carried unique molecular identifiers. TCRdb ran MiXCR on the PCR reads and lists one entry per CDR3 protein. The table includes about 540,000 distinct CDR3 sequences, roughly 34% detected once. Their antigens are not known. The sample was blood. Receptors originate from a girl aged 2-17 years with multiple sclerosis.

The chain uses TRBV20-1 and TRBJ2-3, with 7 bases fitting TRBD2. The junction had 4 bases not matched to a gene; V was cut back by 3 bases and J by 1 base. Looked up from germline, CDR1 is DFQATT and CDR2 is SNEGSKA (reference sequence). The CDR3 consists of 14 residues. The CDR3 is CSARGGVRTDTQYF. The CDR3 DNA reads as TGCAGTGCTAGGGGGGGGGTCCGCACAGATACGCAGTATTTT.

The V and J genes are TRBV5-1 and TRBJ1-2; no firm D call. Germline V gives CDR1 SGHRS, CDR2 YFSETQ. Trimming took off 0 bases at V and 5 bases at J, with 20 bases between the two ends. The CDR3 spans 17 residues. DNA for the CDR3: TGCGCCAGCAGCTTGGCACCGGCTCGTGCCTCCAGTTATGGCTACACCTTC. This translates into CASSLAPARASSYGYTF.

CDR3 DNA: TGTGCCATCAATTTGAGGGGGCAGGACGAGCAGTACTTC. This codes for CAINLRGQDEQYF. V gene TRBV10-3 combines with J gene TRBJ2-7; 7 positions match TRBD1. The CDR3 loop spans 13 amino acids. The germline V gene encodes CDR1 ENHRY and CDR2 SYGVKD. V trimming: 7 bases; J trimming: 5 bases; junction bases outside the gene matches: 8.

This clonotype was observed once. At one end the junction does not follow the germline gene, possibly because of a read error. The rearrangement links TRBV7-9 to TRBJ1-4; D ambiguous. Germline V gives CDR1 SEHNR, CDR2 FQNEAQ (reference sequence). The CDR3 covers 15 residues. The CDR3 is CASSLMEAEPEKLFF. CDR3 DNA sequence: TGTGCCAGCAGCTTAATGGAGGCCGAACCCGAAAAGCTGTTTTTT.

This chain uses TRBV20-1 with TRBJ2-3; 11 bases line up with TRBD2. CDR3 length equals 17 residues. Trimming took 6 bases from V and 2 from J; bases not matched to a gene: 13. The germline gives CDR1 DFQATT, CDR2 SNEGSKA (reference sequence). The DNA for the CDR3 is TGCAGTGCCACCGACCTAGCGGGGGGCCCCCCCACAGATACGCAGTATTTT. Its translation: CSATDLAGGPPTDTQYF.

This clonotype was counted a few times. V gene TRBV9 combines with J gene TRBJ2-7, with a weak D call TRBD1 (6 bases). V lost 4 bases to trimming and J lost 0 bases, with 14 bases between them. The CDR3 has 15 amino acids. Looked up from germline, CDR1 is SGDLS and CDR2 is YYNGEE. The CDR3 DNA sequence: TGTGCCAGCAGCCAGGACAGTGTGAACTCCTACGAGCAGTACTTC. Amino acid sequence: CASSQDSVNSYEQYF.

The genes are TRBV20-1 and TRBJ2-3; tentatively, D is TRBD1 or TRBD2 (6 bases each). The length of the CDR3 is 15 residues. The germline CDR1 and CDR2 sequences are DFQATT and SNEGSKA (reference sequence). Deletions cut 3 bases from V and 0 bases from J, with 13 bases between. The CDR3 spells CSASVPGASTDTQYF. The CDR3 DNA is TGCAGTGCTAGTGTCCCGGGGGCCAGCACAGATACGCAGTATTTT.

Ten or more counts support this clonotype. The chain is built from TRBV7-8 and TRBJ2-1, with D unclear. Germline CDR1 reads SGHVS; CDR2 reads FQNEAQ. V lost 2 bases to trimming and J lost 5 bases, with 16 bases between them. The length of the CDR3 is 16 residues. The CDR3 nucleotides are TGTGCCAGCAGCTTATCGGATAGGGTAGTCCACAATGAGCAGTTCTTC. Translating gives CASSLSDRVVHNEQFF.

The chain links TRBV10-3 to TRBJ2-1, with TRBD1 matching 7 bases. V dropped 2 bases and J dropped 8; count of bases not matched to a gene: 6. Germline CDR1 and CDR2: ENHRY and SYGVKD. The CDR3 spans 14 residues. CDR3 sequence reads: CAISEPTGSHEQFF. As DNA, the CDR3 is TGTGCCATCAGTGAGCCGACAGGGTCCCATGAGCAGTTCTTC.